A selection of T cell receptor beta chains follows, all from one sample in a study of vaccination effects on CD4 cells after COVID-19. Produced via immunoSEQ multiplex PCR; TCRdb's table is partial and in-frame only. Of 35,000 to 40,000 clones in the sample, approximately 72% are singletons; the top ten hold more than 15%. Their antigen targets remain unknown. This specimen consisted of CD4+ T cells from PBMCs cultured with HCoV-NL63 spike peptides, obtained before COVID-19 vaccination. Receptor source: a human donor who had a prior SARS-CoV-2 infection. Each CDR3 is given with its conserved first and last residue. A D gene is named only where the DNA matches it firmly. Clone size is stated in some rows and not others, as once, few, many or a class when expanded.

j_gene | abundance | v_gene | d_gene | CDR3nt | CDR3aa
TRBJ2-5 | NA | TRBV5-4 | TRBD1 | TGTGCCAGCAGCTTACCCCAGGGGGCGAATGAGACCCAGTACTTC | CASSLPQGANETQYF
TRBJ1-4 | NA | TRBV5-4 | TRBD1 | TGTGCCAGCAGCTTGGCCACCAACCCAGGGGGTGGTGAAAAACTGTTTTTT | CASSLATNPGGGEKLFF
TRBJ2-5 | NA | TRBV3-1/TRBV3-2 | TRBD1 | TGTGCCAGCAGCCCCAGGGGGCGCATTCCAGAGACCCAGTACTTC | CASSPRGRIPETQYF
TRBJ2-1 | NA | TRBV5-1 | NA | TGCGCCAGCAGCTTGTTAGCCCTGGAGGCGGATGAGCAGTTCTTC | CASSLLALEADEQFF
TRBJ1-2 | NA | TRBV20-1 | NA | TGCAGTGCTAGTTTCAGGGGTGATAGGAACTATGGCTACACCTTC | CSASFRGDRNYGYTF
TRBJ2-7 | NA | TRBV11-1 | NA | TGTGCCAGCAGTCGGACCCGCGGCGGGCGAGCTACGAGGCAGTACTTC | CASSRTRGGRATRQYF
TRBJ1-1 | NA | TRBV6-5 | NA | TGTGCCAGCGGGTTACAGGGAGTCACTGAAGCTTTCTTT | CASGLQGVTEAFF
TRBJ1-1 | NA | TRBV19 | NA | TGTGCCAGTAGTCAAAGGGGGGTTTACACTGAAGCTTTCTTT | CASSQRGVYTEAFF
TRBJ1-5 | NA | TRBV11-2 | NA | TGTGCCAGCAGCTTAAATAGCAATCAGCCCCAGCATTTT | CASSLNSNQPQHF
TRBJ2-1 | NA | TRBV11-2 | NA | TGTGCCAGCAGCTTAGTAGCGCCTTCCTACAATGAGCAGTTCTTC | CASSLVAPSYNEQFF
TRBJ2-3 | NA | TRBV19 | NA | TGTGCCAGTAGTATGTTGGTCCGGGGTCGAGATACGCAGTATTTT | CASSMLVRGRDTQYF
TRBJ2-3 | NA | TRBV27 | TRBD2 | TGTGCCAGCAGCCCTCTGTCCCAAGCGGGAAGTACTTATACGCAGTATTTT | CASSPLSQAGSTYTQYF
TRBJ2-1 | NA | TRBV6-5 | NA | TGTGCCAGCCCAACCCCGGAGAGCTCCTACAATGAGCAGTTCTTC | CASPTPESSYNEQFF
TRBJ1-3 | NA | TRBV5-1 | NA | TGCGCCAGCAGCTTGGGGGGGGTTGACTCTGGAAACACCATATATTTT | CASSLGGVDSGNTIYF
TRBJ2-7 | NA | TRBV9 | TRBD2 | TGTGCCAGCAGCGTAACCCCCGGACTAGCGGAGTCCGAGCAGTACTTC | CASSVTPGLAESEQYF
TRBJ1-2 | few | TRBV28 | NA | TGTGCCAGCAGTCGAACAGGCAACCTCGGGGGCTACACCTTC | CASSRTGNLGGYTF
TRBJ1-5 | NA | TRBV24-1 | NA | TGTGCCACCAGTGGTACTCCGGGCGTGGGCAATCAGCCCCAGCATTTT | CATSGTPGVGNQPQHF
TRBJ2-2 | NA | TRBV7-9 | TRBD2 | TGTGCCAGCAGCTTACGTCGGCGGGAGGGTGGGTCCGGGGAGCTGTTTTTT | CASSLRRREGGSGELFF
TRBJ2-3 | NA | TRBV5-1 | TRBD2 | TGCGCCAGCAGCTTGACGCGGGGGGACACAGATACGCAGTATTTT | CASSLTRGDTDTQYF
TRBJ1-2 | NA | TRBV2 | NA | TGTGCCAGCAGTGAAAGAAACTATGGCTACACCTTC | CASSERNYGYTF
TRBJ1-1 | NA | TRBV7-9 | NA | TGTGCCAGCAGCTTATTTGCCGGTAATGCTTTCTTT | CASSLFAGNAFF
TRBJ1-2 | NA | TRBV19 | TRBD1 | TGTGCCAGTACCCCTCCGGGGACAGCTAACTATGGCTACACCTTC | CASTPPGTANYGYTF
TRBJ2-7 | NA | TRBV15 | TRBD1 | TGTGCCACCAGCTCGGGACAGGAGGGTCCTCACGAGCAGTACTTC | CATSSGQEGPHEQYF
TRBJ1-4 | few | TRBV30 | NA | TGTGCCTGGAGCGGTGGGCGCGGGGAAAAACTGTTTTTT | CAWSGGRGEKLFF
TRBJ1-4 | NA | TRBV2 | NA | TGTGCCAGCAGAGGGTCCGGAGAAAAACTGTTTTTT | CASRGSGEKLFF
TRBJ2-7 | NA | TRBV5-1 | NA | TGCGCCAGCAGCTTGTTCGGGACACCAGAGTACGAGCAGTACTTC | CASSLFGTPEYEQYF
TRBJ1-2 | NA | TRBV5-1 | TRBD1 | TGCGCCAGCAGCTGGGGGGACAGATCGAATGGCTACACCTTC | CASSWGDRSNGYTF
TRBJ1-5 | NA | TRBV6-2/TRBV6-3 | NA | TGTGCCAGCAGTCTCGCAGGGGAGGTCAATCAGCCCCAGCATTTT | CASSLAGEVNQPQHF
TRBJ1-2 | NA | TRBV6-2/TRBV6-3 | NA | TGTGCCAGCAGTTATACGGCAGGCTATGGCTACACCTTC | CASSYTAGYGYTF
TRBJ1-1 | NA | TRBV12-3/TRBV12-4 | NA | TGTGCCAGCAGCGACAGCAGAAGGGCTGAAGCTTTCTTT | CASSDSRRAEAFF
TRBJ1-6 | NA | TRBV9 | TRBD1 | TGTGCCAGCAGCGTCCACAGGGGATCGACACCCCTCCACTTT | CASSVHRGSTPLHF
TRBJ1-2 | NA | TRBV6-6 | NA | TGTGCCAGCAGTGACTTAGGTGGCTACACCTTC | CASSDLGGYTF
TRBJ2-2 | few | TRBV5-1 | TRBD2 | TGCGCCAGCAGCGGAGTCGGGGGGTCGGGCACCGGGGAGCTGTTTTTT | CASSGVGGSGTGELFF
TRBJ1-5 | few | TRBV5-6 | TRBD1 | TGTGCCAGCAGCTTAGGGACAGGGTTTGAATATGGCAATCAGCCCCAGCATTTT | CASSLGTGFEYGNQPQHF
TRBJ2-2 | NA | TRBV7-8 | NA | TGTGCCAGCAGCTTAGTTGGGTGGCAGGGACGGCAGCGTAACACCGGGGAGCTGTTTTTT | CASSLVGWQGRQRNTGELFF
TRBJ2-3 | NA | TRBV9 | NA | TGTGCCAGCAGCGTAGCTAGCCGGGCAGATACGCAGTATTTT | CASSVASRADTQYF
TRBJ2-7 | NA | TRBV5-5 | NA | TGTGCCAGCAGCTTGGGGACAGTCCCCTCCTACGAGCAGTACTTC | CASSLGTVPSYEQYF
TRBJ1-2 | NA | TRBV5-1 | NA | TGCGCCAGCAGCCTTAAGACAGAGAGAGGCTACACCTTC | CASSLKTERGYTF
TRBJ2-2 | NA | TRBV19 | TRBD1 | TGTGCCAGTAGACAAACAGGGGACACCGGGGAGCTGTTTTTT | CASRQTGDTGELFF
TRBJ2-1 | NA | TRBV11-3 | NA | TGTGCCAGCAGCCCGGTGGCGGGAACCTACAATGAGCAGTTCTTC | CASSPVAGTYNEQFF
TRBJ1-5 | once | TRBV6-2/TRBV6-3 | NA | TGTGCCAGCAGTCCAAGAAATCAGCCCCAGCATTTT | CASSPRNQPQHF
TRBJ2-7 | NA | TRBV11-3 | NA | TGTGCCAGCAGCTTATGGGGATCGGGCGAGCAGTACTTC | CASSLWGSGEQYF
TRBJ1-1 | NA | TRBV6-5 | NA | TGTGCCAGCAGCTACCAGGGGATTGACACTGAAGCTTTCTTT | CASSYQGIDTEAFF
TRBJ2-7 | NA | TRBV7-3 | NA | TGTGCCTCGTCCCCCGGGGGCTTCAACTCCTACGAGCAGTACTTC | CASSPGGFNSYEQYF
TRBJ1-1 | NA | TRBV13 | TRBD1 | TGTGCCAGCAGCTTCTCAACGGGACAGGGGGCGGCCACTGAAGCTTTCTTT | CASSFSTGQGAATEAFF
TRBJ1-3 | NA | TRBV29-1 | NA | TGCAGCGTTGAAGATCCCCGACAGACTTTGGGAAACACCATATATTTT | CSVEDPRQTLGNTIYF
TRBJ2-7 | few | TRBV7-9 | NA | TGTGCCAGCAGCCGTATTGCAGGGGTCGAAGAGCAGTACTTC | CASSRIAGVEEQYF
TRBJ2-3 | few | TRBV7-2 | TRBD2 | TGTGCCAGCAGCTTGGAGTGGGGACTAGTCCCAGATACGCAGTATTTT | CASSLEWGLVPDTQYF
TRBJ2-7 | NA | TRBV30 | NA | TGTGCCTGGCAACAGGGTTCCTACGAGCAGTACTTC | CAWQQGSYEQYF
TRBJ2-1 | NA | TRBV19 | TRBD2 | TGTGCCAGTAGGGCTAGCGGGAGGGCCAACGATGAGCAGTTCTTC | CASRASGRANDEQFF
TRBJ2-1 | NA | TRBV5-1 | TRBD2 | TGCGCCAGCAGCAAAGGGGGACTAGCGTCCCATGAGCAGTTCTTC | CASSKGGLASHEQFF
TRBJ2-7 | NA | TRBV10-3 | NA | TGTGCCATCAGTGAGTCGAGCCGACCCGAGCAGTACTTC | CAISESSRPEQYF
TRBJ1-2 | NA | TRBV3-1/TRBV3-2 | NA | TGTGCCAGCAGCCAGGTCTGGGGGGGCTCTAACTATGGCTACACCTTC | CASSQVWGGSNYGYTF
TRBJ2-7 | NA | TRBV19 | TRBD2 | TGTGCCAGTAGTCCAAGTGGGGCTAGCGGCTACGAGCAGTACTTC | CASSPSGASGYEQYF
TRBJ1-4 | NA | TRBV7-2 | NA | TGTGCCAGCAGCTTACAGGGAACACATGAAAAACTGTTTTTT | CASSLQGTHEKLFF
TRBJ1-6 | NA | TRBV5-4 | NA | TGTGCCAGCAGCTTCGGGGACGCTAATTCACCCCTCCACTTT | CASSFGDANSPLHF
TRBJ1-1 | NA | TRBV19 | TRBD1 | TGTGCCAGTAGATCGGGACAGGGGGCTGGACAAGCTTTCTTT | CASRSGQGAGQAFF
TRBJ2-5 | NA | TRBV5-5 | NA | TGTGCCAGCAGCTTTTGGTCTGTTGAGGAGACCCAGTACTTC | CASSFWSVEETQYF